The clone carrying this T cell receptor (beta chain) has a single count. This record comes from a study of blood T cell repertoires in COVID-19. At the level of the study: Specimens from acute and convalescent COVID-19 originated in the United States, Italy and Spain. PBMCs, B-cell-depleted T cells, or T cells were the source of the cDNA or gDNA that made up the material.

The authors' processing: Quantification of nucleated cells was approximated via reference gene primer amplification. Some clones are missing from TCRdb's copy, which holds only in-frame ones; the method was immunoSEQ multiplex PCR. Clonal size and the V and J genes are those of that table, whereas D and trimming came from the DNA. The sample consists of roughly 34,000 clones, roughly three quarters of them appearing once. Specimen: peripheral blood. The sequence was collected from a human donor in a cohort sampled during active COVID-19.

This chain's CDR3 is CASSELAGGLLYQETQYF. CDR3 nucleotides: TGTGCCAGCAGCGAACTAGCGGGGGGCCTCTTGTACCAAGAGACCCAGTACTTC. The genes are TRBV5-6 and TRBJ2-5; 12 nucleotides line up with TRBD2. The V gene end was trimmed by 4 bases and the J gene end by 0 bases; junction bases not matched to a gene: 10. The CDR3 is made up of 18 amino acids. CDR1 and CDR2 from the germline V gene are SGHDT and YYEEEE. The full variable domain, in which reference TRBV5-6 and TRBJ2-5 provide the parts outside the CDR3, is DAGVTQSPTHLIKTRGQQVTLRCSPKSGHDTVSWYQQALGQGPQFIFQYYEEEERQRGNFPDRFSGHQFPNYSSELNVNALLLGDSALYLCASSELAGGLLYQETQYFGPGTRLLVL.